The 23 T cell receptor beta chains given below trace back to one sample, sequenced in a study of regulatory T cells in long-lasting Graves disease. Time point: newly diagnosed GD, antithyroid drugs for less than 3 months. Construction of the TCR library relied on RNA isolated from PBMCs. Researchers made TCR beta libraries by using iRepertoire HTBI primers and running Arm-PCR on CDR3 regions. TCRdb recomputed calls from the multiplex PCR reads with MiXCR, one row per CDR3 protein. The sample shows 500,000 or so distinct CDR3 sequences, about 16% of them seen only once. These same records also appear under a second study, on T cells in Graves' hyperthyroidism and ophthalmopathy.

Material: peripheral blood mononuclear cells (PBMCs), obtained at new diagnosis, from a patient treated with antithyroid drugs. The receptors were gathered from a man aged 40-50 years with Graves disease.

Concerning this clonotype: A read error may explain this, as a much larger clone is one base away. The missing conserved phenylalanine or tryptophan at the end of this CDR3 makes a read error likely. The chain joins TRBV6-2 or TRBV6-3 to TRBJ1-5; D not resolved. The CDR3 has 15 residues. With 8 bases removed from V and 7 bases from J, the gap between germline ends came to 21 bases. Germline CDR1 reads MNHEY; CDR2 reads SVGEGT. CDR3 coding DNA: TGTGCCAGCGCCTCAGGCGGGTCCTTAGGGCAGCCCCAGCATCTT. This translates into CASASGGSLGQPQHL.

V and J are TRBV5-1 and TRBJ2-5; 8 bases are shared with TRBD2. V lost 4 bases to trimming and J lost 3 bases; unmatched junction nucleotides: 5. Per germline, CDR1 SGHRS and CDR2 YFSETQ. CDR3 length equals 14 residues. The CDR3 DNA follows: TGCGCCAGCAGCAGGGGAGCGGGAGAAGAGACCCAGTACTTC. This sequence encodes CASSRGAGEETQYF.

This clonotype was observed a few times. This chain links TRBV7-8 with TRBJ2-1, with 14 bases matching TRBD2. CDR3 size: 15 residues. Germline CDR1 and CDR2: SGHVS and FQNEAQ. V lost 5 bases, J lost 8 bases, and 5 bases stayed unmatched. The CDR3 sequence: CASSPTSGRVDEQFF. The CDR3 DNA reads as TGTGCCAGCAGCCCGACTAGCGGGAGGGTGGATGAGCAGTTCTTC.

The table lists this clonotype with many counts. The genes are TRBV2 and TRBJ1-4; 8 bases are a match to TRBD1. Trimming at V came to 5 bases and at J to 8 bases, leaving 4 bases not matched to a gene. The CDR3 has 13 residues. Germline V gene data show CDR1 as SNHLY and CDR2 as FYNNEI. The CDR3 region is CASSLDRDEKLFF. The DNA for the CDR3 is TGTGCCAGCAGTTTGGACAGGGACGAAAAACTGTTTTTT.

This clonotype was seen at least ten times. It is unclear where the CDR3 begins or ends on the DNA, so no DNA is shown, and the CDR3 is as TCRdb lists it. The chain joins TRBV27 to TRBJ2-7. Including both end residues, the CDR3 is 12 amino acids long. The germline V gene has CDR1 MNHEY and CDR2 SMNVEV (reference sequence). CDR3 protein: CASSSSPYEQYF.

This clonotype was seen ten or more times. The chain links TRBV20-1 to TRBJ2-4, with 8 positions matching TRBD1. Trimming removed 5 bases from V and 3 bases from J; junction bases left unmatched: 9. Germline V gives CDR1 DFQATT, CDR2 SNEGSKA (reference sequence). This CDR3 is 15 amino acids long. In nucleotides, the CDR3 is TGCAGTGCTTCTTCTGACAGGGGAGTCAAAAACATTCAGTACTTC. This encodes CSASSDRGVKNIQYF.

This clonotype has at least ten counts. The chain employs TRBV27 and TRBJ2-7; 10 nucleotides agree with TRBD1. Trimming cost V 6 bases and J 3 bases; bases outside gene matches: 8. The germline gives CDR1 MNHEY, CDR2 SMNVEV (reference sequence). This CDR3 spans 15 amino acids. CDR3 residues: CASRMTGGRIYEQYF. The DNA of the CDR3 is TGTGCCAGCAGGATGACAGGGGGCAGGATCTACGAGCAGTACTTC.

This clonotype occurred a few times. The chain links TRBV28 to TRBJ1-5; D unclear. This CDR3 spans 12 amino acids. Germline V gives CDR1 MDHEN, CDR2 SYDVKM. V was clipped by 7 bases and J by 4 bases, with 8 bases between them. This CDR3 reads CASTLGNQPQHF. CDR3 DNA sequence: TGTGCCAGCACCCTGGGGAATCAGCCCCAGCATTTT.

This clonotype came up many times. This chain joins TRBV2 and TRBJ1-3, with TRBD1 identical over 11 bases. CDR3 length equals 19 residues. The trim removed 0 bases at V and 3 bases at J, leaving 10 bases unmatched. CDR1 and CDR2 from the germline V gene are SNHLY and FYNNEI. CDR3 loop: CASSEAQRTGGSNGNTIYF. CDR3 nucleotides: TGTGCCAGCAGTGAAGCGCAACGGACAGGGGGCTCGAATGGAAACACCATATATTTT.

This chain joins TRBV4-1 and TRBJ1-4, with D possibly TRBD1 on 5 matching bases. The CDR3 has 14 residues. The V end lost 0 bases, the J end lost 5 bases, and 7 bases lay between the germline ends. In germline, CDR1 is MGHRA, CDR2 YSYEKL. Written as DNA, the CDR3 is TGCGCCAGCAGCCAAGATCGACAGAATGAAAAACTGTTTTTT. It translates to CASSQDRQNEKLFF.

The table lists this clonotype with many counts. The chain couples TRBV4-1 to TRBJ2-5; D could derive from TRBD1 or TRBD2 (5 bases each). The CDR3 consists of 15 residues. Germline values: CDR1 MGHRA, CDR2 YSYEKL. Trimming took 1 base from V and 5 from J, leaving 14 bases between them. CDR3 amino acids: CASSQGGAVGETQYF. DNA of the CDR3: TGCGCCAGCAGCCAAGGAGGGGCCGTAGGGGAGACCCAGTACTTC.

This rearrangement joins TRBV7-9 to TRBJ1-6, with D maybe TRBD1 (6 bases). This CDR3 is built from 13 residues. Between the trimmed V and J ends, which lost 8 bases and 4 bases, there was a span of 9 bases. Germline lookup yields CDR1 SEHNR and CDR2 FQNEAQ (reference sequence). For the CDR3, the DNA is TGTGCCAGCGTGGACAGTTATAATTCACCCCTCCACTTT. Translating gives CASVDSYNSPLHF. The whole variable domain, filled in from reference TRBV7-9 and TRBJ1-6, reads DTGVSQNPRHKITKRGQNVTFRCDPISEHNRLYWYRQTLGQGPEFLTYFQNEAQLEKSRLLSDRFSAERPKGSFSTLEIQRTEQGDSAMYLCASVDSYNSPLHFGNGTRLTVT.

The genes are TRBV27 and TRBJ1-1; tentatively, D is TRBD1 (5 bases). Germline CDR1 MNHEY, CDR2 SMNVEV (reference sequence). This CDR3 spans 14 amino acids. V shed 3 bases and J shed 1 base, with 9 bases lying between them. The CDR3 spells CASSFRGPNTEAFF. The CDR3 DNA is TGTGCCAGCAGTTTTAGGGGCCCGAACACTGAAGCTTTCTTT.

This clonotype was picked up many times. This sequence joins TRBV24-1 and TRBJ2-2; 8 nucleotides line up with TRBD1. This CDR3 spans 17 amino acids. The germline gives CDR1 KGHDR, CDR2 SFDVKD. V shed 4 bases and J 6 bases; nucleotides not matched to a gene: 12. This CDR3 reads CATSETRQGKRAGELFF. CDR3 DNA sequence: TGTGCCACCAGTGAAACTCGACAGGGGAAAAGAGCCGGGGAGCTGTTTTTT.

This clonotype was seen at least ten times. The chain has TRBV27 and TRBJ2-3, with D tentatively TRBD2 (5 bases). Deletions cut 6 bases from V and 1 base from J, with 11 bases between. Germline V lookup: CDR1 MNHEY, CDR2 SMNVEV (reference sequence). The CDR3 contains 14 residues. Written as DNA, the CDR3 is TGTGCCAGCAGAATCACCGGGGGCACAGATACGCAGTATTTT. It codes for CASRITGGTDTQYF.

This clonotype was seen repeatedly, ten times or more. V gene TRBV28 combines with J gene TRBJ1-5; TRBD1 might be the D (5 bases). Germline-derived CDR1 and CDR2 are MDHEN and SYDVKM. V was clipped by 4 bases and J by 6 bases, with 13 bases between them. CDR3 size: 14 residues. CDR3 bases: TGTGCCAGCAGTTCTGGGACCGGCGGTCAGCCCCAGCATTTT. This translates into CASSSGTGGQPQHF.

On this clonotype itself: The DNA is left out, because the CDR3 cannot be placed on it with certainty; the CDR3 is given as TCRdb lists it. V and J are TRBV5-1 and TRBJ2-1; no check of the table's D call, TRBD2, against the DNA was made. The germline CDR1 and CDR2 sequences are SGHRS and YFSETQ. The CDR3 is 13 residues long, counting both termini. CDR3 sequence: CATGGWGAGSEFF.

This clonotype was seen a single time. Possible read error: a much larger clone is one base away. The CDR3 is CASSPRPRISNAEAFF. The DNA for the CDR3 is TGTGCCAGCAGCCCCCGCCCGAGGATCTCGAACGCTGAAGCTTTCTTT. The chain couples TRBV7-8 to TRBJ1-1; D is uncertain. CDR3 length: 16 amino acids. Germline loops: CDR1 SGHVS, CDR2 FQNEAQ.

This chain's CDR3 is CALGGRDTTDTQYF. CDR3 DNA sequence: TGTGCCCTTGGGGGCCGTGACACCACAGATACGCAGTATTTT. The V and J genes are TRBV28 and TRBJ2-3, with D maybe TRBD1 (6 bases). Germline V gene data show CDR1 as MDHEN and CDR2 as SYDVKM. Trimming left V 11 bases short and J 2 bases short, with 17 bases between. The CDR3 length is 14 residues.

The table lists this clonotype with many counts. The chain is built from TRBV29-1 and TRBJ2-5; 7 positions match TRBD2. CDR1 and CDR2 (germline): SQVTM, ANQGSEA. This CDR3 has 14 residues. Losses at the gene ends were 5 bases for V and 4 bases for J; bases not matched to a gene: 10. CDR3 bases: TGCAGCGTTCAATGGGGGGGGATGGGAGAGACCCAGTACTTC. Protein: CSVQWGGMGETQYF.

In this sample, this clonotype turned up many times. This chain connects TRBV12-3 or TRBV12-4 to TRBJ2-7; D uncertain. This CDR3 is 12 amino acids long. The ends were cut back, 5 bases at V and 0 bases at J, with 5 bases in the middle. The CDR3 sequence: CASSPYSYEQYF. The DNA for the CDR3 is TGTGCCAGCAGTCCCTACTCCTACGAGCAGTACTTC.

On this clonotype itself: A single base separates this from a much larger clone, so it may be a read error. This rearrangement joins TRBV18 to TRBJ2-1; the match to TRBD2 covers 12 bases. Trimming at V came to 3 bases and at J to 5 bases, leaving 5 bases not matched to a gene. The CDR3 totals 16 residues. Germline V gene data show CDR1 as KGHSH and CDR2 as LQKENI. CDR3 bases: TGTGCCAGCTCACCTAGGACTAGCGGGATGAACAATGAGCAGTTCTTC. This sequence encodes CASSPRTSGMNNEQFF.

In this sample, this clonotype turned up many times. The chain joins TRBV3-1 to TRBJ1-2, with D perhaps TRBD1 (6 bases). Germline CDR1 and CDR2: LGHDT and YNNKEL (reference sequence). The CDR3 covers 13 residues. Trimming took off 4 bases at V and 7 bases at J, with 13 bases between the two ends. The CDR3 nucleotides read TGTGCCAGCAGCCTCGACAGGATGCTTGGCTACACCTTC. This gives the protein CASSLDRMLGYTF.